The clone carrying this T cell receptor beta chain has a single count. The antigen remains unidentified. V dropped 0 bases and J dropped 2 bases, with 7 bases sitting between them. Germline V CDR1 and CDR2: ENHRY, SYGVKD. CDR3 length: 14 amino acids. PCR was performed a second time for roughly 7 to 11 cycles using a sample-barcoded 5' primer and a J-beta primer mix. TCRdb called the 5' RACE reads again in MiXCR, with one record for every CDR3 protein. The sample carries 600,000 to 1,000,000 distinct CDR3 sequences, 20% to 25% recorded once. The data were taken from a study of blood T cells in healthy people across ages. Study-wide results and limits: Naive CD4+ cell counts and diversity both ran higher in long-lived than in aged donors. Unsorted PBMCs prevented conclusive naive versus antigen-experienced comparison.

The data were also submitted as part of a second study, on T cells of mothers and their children. That publication notes: About 2.8 million TCR beta reads per child versus over 9 million per mother. Related pairs of mothers and children showed slightly higher, non-significant overlap versus unrelated pairs.

The clonotype originates from a boy younger than 18 in good health. The sample taken for sequencing was blood. The rearrangement uses TRBV10-3 and TRBJ1-1, with D unresolved. CDR3 bases: TGTGCCATCAGTGAGTCTACATTCAACACTGAAGCTTTCTTT. Translation: CAISESTFNTEAFF.